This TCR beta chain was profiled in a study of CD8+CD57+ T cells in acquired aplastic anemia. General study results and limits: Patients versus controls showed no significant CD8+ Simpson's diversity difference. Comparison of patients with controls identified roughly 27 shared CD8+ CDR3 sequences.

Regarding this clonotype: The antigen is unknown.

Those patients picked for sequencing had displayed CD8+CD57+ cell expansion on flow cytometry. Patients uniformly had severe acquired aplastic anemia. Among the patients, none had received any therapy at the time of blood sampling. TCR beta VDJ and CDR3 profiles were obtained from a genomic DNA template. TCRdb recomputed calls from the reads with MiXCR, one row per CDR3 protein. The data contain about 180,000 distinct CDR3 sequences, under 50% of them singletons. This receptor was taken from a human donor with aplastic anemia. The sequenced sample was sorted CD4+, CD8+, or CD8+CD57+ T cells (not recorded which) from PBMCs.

The CDR3 sequence is CASSVARGGTDTQYF. DNA of the CDR3: TGTGCCAGCAGCGTAGCAAGGGGGGGGACAGATACGCAGTATTTT. The rearrangement joins TRBV5-5 to TRBJ2-3, with D possibly being TRBD2 (7 bases). CDR1 and CDR2 from the germline V gene are SGHKS and YYEKEE (reference sequence). V dropped 4 bases and J dropped 3 bases, with 15 bases sitting between them. This CDR3 has 15 amino acids.